The rows below give T cell receptor beta chains drawn from one sample of a study of cytomegalovirus exposure and HLA in healthy donors. Sequencing used immunoSEQ multiplex PCR; TCRdb keeps in-frame clones, though not all of them. The sample lists about 170,000 clones; more than 70% were seen once. The sequenced sample consisted of PBMCs. The receptors derive from a girl under 18 in good health and CMV-seronegative. Each CDR3 is given with its conserved first and last residue. D genes are given only for firm matches. A row's size may be missing; if present it is once, few, many or a size class.

NA	TRBV6-5	TRBD1	TRBJ2-7	CASSSDPGTGPGEQYF	TGTGCCAGCAGTTCTGACCCCGGGACAGGGCCCGGCGAGCAGTACTTC
NA	TRBV5-1	NA	TRBJ1-3	CASRPESGGGNTIYF	TGCGCCAGCAGACCGGAGTCTGGAGGTGGAAACACCATATATTTT
NA	TRBV27	TRBD2	TRBJ2-1	CASSRGTSGYNEQFF	TGTGCCAGCAGTAGGGGGACTAGCGGTTACAATGAGCAGTTCTTC
NA	TRBV15	NA	TRBJ1-4	CATSSGNMGTNEKLFF	TGTGCCACCAGCTCAGGGAATATGGGAACTAATGAAAAACTGTTTTTT
NA	TRBV5-6	NA	TRBJ1-1	CASSLSGREAFF	TGTGCCAGCAGCTTGTCGGGGAGGGAAGCTTTCTTT
NA	TRBV19	NA	TRBJ2-2	CASKTGWINTGELFF	TGTGCCAGTAAGACTGGCTGGATAAACACCGGGGAGCTGTTTTTT
NA	TRBV7-9	TRBD1	TRBJ1-1	CASSWTGLDTEAFF	TGTGCCAGCAGCTGGACAGGTCTGGACACTGAAGCTTTCTTT
NA	TRBV5-1	NA	TRBJ2-7	CASGTTGSSYEQYF	TGCGCCAGCGGCACCACAGGGTCCTCCTACGAGCAGTACTTC
NA	TRBV29-1	NA	TRBJ2-1	CSVVTGFGDEQFF	TGCAGCGTTGTTACAGGCTTTGGGGATGAGCAGTTCTTC
few	TRBV19	NA	TRBJ1-1	CASSKAMNTEAFF	TGTGCCAGTAGTAAAGCCATGAACACTGAAGCTTTCTTT
NA	TRBV27	NA	TRBJ2-6	CASSLRLAGANVLTF	TGTGCCAGCAGTTTACGGCTAGCTGGGGCCAACGTCCTGACTTTC
NA	TRBV2	NA	TRBJ2-2	CASSVDRLLLFF	TGTGCCAGCAGTGTCGACAGGTTATTGCTGTTTTTT
NA	TRBV11-3	NA	TRBJ1-6	CASSGTPNSPLHF	TGTGCCAGCAGCGGGACTCCCAATTCACCCCTCCACTTT
NA	TRBV28	NA	TRBJ1-5	CASTLLGRLSYSNQPQHF	TGTGCCAGCACCCTCCTAGGCCGGTTGTCGTATAGCAATCAGCCCCAGCATTTT
few	TRBV5-8	NA	TRBJ1-2	CASSPRGNYGYTF	TGTGCCAGCAGTCCTAGGGGAAACTATGGCTACACCTTC
NA	TRBV13	TRBD2	TRBJ2-2	CASSLIPAGGGTGELFF	TGTGCCAGCAGCTTAATACCAGCGGGGGGAGGAACCGGGGAGCTGTTTTTT
NA	TRBV5-1	TRBD1	TRBJ2-6	CASSWGQSSGANVLTF	TGCGCCAGCAGCTGGGGACAGTCCTCTGGGGCCAACGTCCTGACTTTC
NA	TRBV19	TRBD2	TRBJ2-2	CASSSLAGALRGGELFF	TGTGCCAGTAGTTCATTAGCGGGGGCCCTTCGGGGCGGGGAGCTGTTTTTT
NA	TRBV10-3	NA	TRBJ1-2	CAISEPQRGYTF	TGTGCCATCAGTGAGCCCCAGCGAGGCTACACCTTC
few	TRBV13	NA	TRBJ1-2	CASSLGRSYYTF	TGTGCCAGCAGCTTAGGACGGTCATACTACACCTTC
NA	TRBV6-5	NA	TRBJ1-6	CASSPGDSPLHF	TGTGCCAGCAGCCCCGGAGATTCACCCCTCCACTTT
few	TRBV5-1	NA	TRBJ1-4	CASSLDSRRSNEKLFF	TGCGCCAGCAGCTTGGACTCCCGGAGGTCTAATGAAAAACTGTTTTTT
NA	TRBV14	NA	TRBJ2-3	CASSQDLSDTQYF	TGTGCCAGCAGCCAAGATCTTTCAGATACGCAGTATTTT
NA	TRBV10-3	NA	TRBJ1-4	CAISESRGEKLFF	TGTGCCATCAGTGAGTCAAGAGGGGAAAAACTGTTTTTT
NA	TRBV30	TRBD1	TRBJ1-2	CAWSVALTGEARPF	TGTGCCTGGAGTGTAGCCCTGACAGGGGAAGCAAGACCCTTC
few	TRBV5-1	NA	TRBJ1-1	CASSPGVPMNTEAFF	TGCGCCAGCAGCCCGGGGGTCCCTATGAACACTGAAGCTTTCTTT
NA	TRBV5-1	TRBD1	TRBJ2-1	CASSRTGGLGEQFF	TGCGCCAGCAGCCGGACAGGGGGCTTAGGTGAGCAGTTCTTC
NA	TRBV6-5	NA	TRBJ2-3	CASSYSPGTDTQYF	TGTGCCAGCAGTTACTCGCCGGGAACCGATACGCAGTATTTT
few	TRBV25-1	NA	TRBJ1-1	CASRDSGGATEAFF	TGTGCCAGCAGGGATAGTGGGGGGGCCACTGAAGCTTTCTTT
NA	TRBV7-3	NA	TRBJ2-1	CASSLSLGGYNEQFF	TGTGCCAGCAGCTTAAGTCTTGGAGGGTACAATGAGCAGTTCTTC
NA	TRBV29-1	NA	TRBJ2-1	CSVDRQDFSYNEQFF	TGCAGCGTGGACCGACAGGACTTCTCCTACAATGAGCAGTTCTTC
NA	TRBV7-9	TRBD1	TRBJ2-7	CASSTPGQGAPYEQYF	TGTGCCAGCAGCACCCCGGGACAGGGGGCACCCTACGAGCAGTACTTC
NA	TRBV5-1	NA	TRBJ1-2	CASSPDQGLLLYGYTF	TGCGCCAGCAGCCCAGACCAGGGACTGCTACTCTATGGCTACACCTTC
NA	TRBV7-6	NA	TRBJ1-5	CASSQYGQGMNQPQHF	TGTGCCAGCAGCCAATACGGCCAGGGGATGAATCAGCCCCAGCATTTT
NA	TRBV27	NA	TRBJ1-2	CASSPGPDRPRLGYTF	TGTGCCAGCAGTCCCGGACCCGACAGGCCCCGATTAGGCTACACCTTC
few	TRBV4-1	NA	TRBJ1-3	CASSQVAGLLNSGNTIYF	TGCGCCAGCAGCCAAGTCGCCGGACTGCTCAACTCTGGAAACACCATATATTTT
NA	TRBV27	NA	TRBJ2-5	CASSLRYQETQYF	TGTGCCAGCAGTTTACGGTACCAAGAGACCCAGTACTTC
NA	TRBV7-8	NA	TRBJ1-5	CASSLDVARENSNQPQHF	TGTGCCAGCAGCTTAGATGTGGCCAGGGAAAATAGCAATCAGCCCCAGCATTTT
NA	TRBV15	NA	TRBJ1-1	CATSRASLRAGGEAFF	TGTGCCACCAGCAGAGCCTCCCTCAGGGCCGGGGGTGAAGCTTTCTTT
NA	TRBV27	NA	TRBJ2-4	CASSSTFNIQYF	TGTGCCAGCAGTTCCACATTCAACATTCAGTACTTC
once	TRBV7-8	TRBD1	TRBJ1-1	CASSLGQGAAEAFF	TGTGCCAGCAGCTTAGGACAGGGGGCTGCTGAAGCTTTCTTT
NA	TRBV5-6	NA	TRBJ2-7	CASSSPYEQYF	TGTGCCAGCAGCTCCCCATACGAGCAGTACTTC
NA	TRBV19	NA	TRBJ1-1	CASSVDREAFF	TGTGCCAGTAGTGTAGACAGAGAAGCTTTCTTT
NA	TRBV19	TRBD1	TRBJ2-7	CASSAGFQGVAKGEQYF	TGTGCCAGTAGCGCCGGATTTCAGGGGGTGGCGAAAGGCGAGCAGTACTTC
few	TRBV27	NA	TRBJ1-4	CASSPTADYNEKLFF	TGTGCCAGCAGCCCAACGGCGGATTATAATGAAAAACTGTTTTTT
NA	TRBV5-1	NA	TRBJ1-6	CASSSDRRGYSPLHF	TGCGCCAGCAGCTCGGACCGCCGGGGATATTCACCCCTCCACTTT